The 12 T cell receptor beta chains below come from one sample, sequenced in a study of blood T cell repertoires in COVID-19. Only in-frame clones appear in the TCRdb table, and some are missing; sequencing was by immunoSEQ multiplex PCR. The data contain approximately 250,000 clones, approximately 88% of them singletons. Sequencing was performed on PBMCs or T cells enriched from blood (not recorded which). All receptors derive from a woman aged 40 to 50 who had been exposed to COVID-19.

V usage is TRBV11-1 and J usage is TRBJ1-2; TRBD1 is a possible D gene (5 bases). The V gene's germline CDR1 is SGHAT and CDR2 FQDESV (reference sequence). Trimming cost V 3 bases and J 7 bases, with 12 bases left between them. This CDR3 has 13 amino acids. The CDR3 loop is CASSLVGRSGYTF. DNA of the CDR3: TGTGCCAGCAGCTTGGTGGGGCGTTCTGGCTACACCTTC.

CDR3 in DNA: TGTGCCAGCAGCCCTAACTCTGGAAACACCATATATTTT. This translates into CASSPNSGNTIYF. The chain couples TRBV7-9 to TRBJ1-3; D uncertain. Trimming took 5 bases from V and 0 from J, leaving 5 bases between them. CDR1 is SEHNR and CDR2 is FQNEAQ in the germline V gene (reference sequence). The CDR3 consists of 13 residues.

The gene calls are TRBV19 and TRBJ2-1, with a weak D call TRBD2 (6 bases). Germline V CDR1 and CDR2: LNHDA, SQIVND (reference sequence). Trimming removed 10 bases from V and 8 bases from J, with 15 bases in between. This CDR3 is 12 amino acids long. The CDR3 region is CATGGGYHEQFF. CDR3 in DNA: TGTGCCACCGGTGGGGGGTACCATGAGCAGTTCTTC.

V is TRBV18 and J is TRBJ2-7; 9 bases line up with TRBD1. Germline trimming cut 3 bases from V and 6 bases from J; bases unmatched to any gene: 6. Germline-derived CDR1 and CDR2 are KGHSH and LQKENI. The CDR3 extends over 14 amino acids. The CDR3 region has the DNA TGTGCCAGCTCACCTGGGACAGGGTTTCGCGAGCAGTACTTC. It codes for CASSPGTGFREQYF.

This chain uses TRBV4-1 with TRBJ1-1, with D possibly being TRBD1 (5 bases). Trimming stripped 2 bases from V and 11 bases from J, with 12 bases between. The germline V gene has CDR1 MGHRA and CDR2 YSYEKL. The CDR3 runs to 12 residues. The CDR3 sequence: CASSQKGAVAFF. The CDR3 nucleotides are TGCGCCAGCAGCCAAAAAGGGGCTGTCGCTTTCTTT.

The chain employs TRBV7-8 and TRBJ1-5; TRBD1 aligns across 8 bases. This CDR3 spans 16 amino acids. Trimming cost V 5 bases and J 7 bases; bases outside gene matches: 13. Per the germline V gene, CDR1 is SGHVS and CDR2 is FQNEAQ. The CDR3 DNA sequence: TGTGCCAGCAGCCAGAACCCGACAGGGGTGGACCAGCCCCAGCATTTT. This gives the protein CASSQNPTGVDQPQHF.

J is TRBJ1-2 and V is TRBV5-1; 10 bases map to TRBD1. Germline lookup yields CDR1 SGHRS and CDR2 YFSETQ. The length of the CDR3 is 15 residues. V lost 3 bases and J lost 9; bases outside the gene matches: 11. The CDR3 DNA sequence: TGCGCCAGCAGCTGGGGACAGGGGTCCTCCGCTAGCTACACCTTC. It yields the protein CASSWGQGSSASYTF.

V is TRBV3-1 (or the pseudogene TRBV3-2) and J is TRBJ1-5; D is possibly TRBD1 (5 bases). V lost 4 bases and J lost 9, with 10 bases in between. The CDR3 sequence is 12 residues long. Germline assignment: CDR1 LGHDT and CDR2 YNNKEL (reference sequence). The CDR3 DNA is TGTGCCAGCAGCCTCCATAGGGGGCCCCAGCATTTT. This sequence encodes CASSLHRGPQHF.

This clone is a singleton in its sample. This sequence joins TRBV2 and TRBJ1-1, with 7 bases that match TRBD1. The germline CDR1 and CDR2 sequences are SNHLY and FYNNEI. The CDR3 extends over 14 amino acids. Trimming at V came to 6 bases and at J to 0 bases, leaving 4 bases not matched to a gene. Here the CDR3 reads CASSLGQLNTEAFF. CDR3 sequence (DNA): TGTGCCAGCAGCTTGGGACAGCTGAACACTGAAGCTTTCTTT.

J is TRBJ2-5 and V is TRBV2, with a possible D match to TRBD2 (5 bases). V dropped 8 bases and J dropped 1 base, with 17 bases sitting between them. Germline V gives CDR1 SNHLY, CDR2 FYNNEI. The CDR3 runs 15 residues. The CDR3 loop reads CASWYSVALQETQYF. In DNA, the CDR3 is TGTGCCAGCTGGTATTCGGTAGCGCTCCAAGAGACCCAGTACTTC.

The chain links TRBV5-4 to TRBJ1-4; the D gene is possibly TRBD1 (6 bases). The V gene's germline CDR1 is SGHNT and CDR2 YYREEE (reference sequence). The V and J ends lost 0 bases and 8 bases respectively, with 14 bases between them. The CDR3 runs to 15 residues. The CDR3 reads CASSLEATGNEKLFF. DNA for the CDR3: TGTGCCAGCAGCTTGGAGGCCACAGGGAACGAAAAACTGTTTTTT.

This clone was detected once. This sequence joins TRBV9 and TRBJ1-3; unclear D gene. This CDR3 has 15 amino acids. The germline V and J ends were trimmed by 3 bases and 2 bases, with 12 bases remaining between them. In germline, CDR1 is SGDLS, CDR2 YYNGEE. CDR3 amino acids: CASSAIPPPGNTIYF. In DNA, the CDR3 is TGTGCCAGCAGCGCCATCCCCCCCCCTGGAAACACCATATATTTT.